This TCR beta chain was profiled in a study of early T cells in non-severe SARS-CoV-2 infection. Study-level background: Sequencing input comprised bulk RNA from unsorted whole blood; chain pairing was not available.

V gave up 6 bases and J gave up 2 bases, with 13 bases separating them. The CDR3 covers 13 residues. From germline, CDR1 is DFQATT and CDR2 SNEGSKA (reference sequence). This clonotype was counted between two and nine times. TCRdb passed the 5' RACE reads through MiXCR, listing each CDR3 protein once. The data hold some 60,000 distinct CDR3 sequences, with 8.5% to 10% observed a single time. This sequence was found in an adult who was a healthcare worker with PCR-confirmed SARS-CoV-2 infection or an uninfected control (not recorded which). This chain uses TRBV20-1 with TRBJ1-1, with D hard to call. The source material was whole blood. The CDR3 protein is CSAGSEFNTEAFF. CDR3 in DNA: TGCAGTGCGGGCTCGGAGTTTAACACTGAAGCTTTCTTT.